Below, one T cell receptor beta chain is given with its context. Sequenced by immunoSEQ multiplex PCR; TCRdb stores in-frame clones only, minus some. The table includes tens of thousands of clones, over 75% detected once. V lost 3 bases and J lost 0, with 15 bases in between. The CDR3 consists of 18 residues. Germline V gene sequence: CDR1 LGHNA, CDR2 YNFKEQ. The data derive from a study of blood T cell repertoires in COVID-19. On the study more broadly: Samples representing acute and convalescent COVID-19 were sourced from the United States, Italy and Spain.

The sample taken for sequencing was peripheral blood. This receptor was identified in a man between 65 and 80 years old with acute or convalescent COVID-19. The rearrangement uses TRBV4-2 and TRBJ1-6; D is perhaps TRBD1 (5 bases). CDR3: CASSQGGVLSSYNSPLHF. The CDR3 DNA reads TGTGCCAGCAGCCAGGGGGGAGTCCTTAGCTCCTATAATTCACCCCTCCACTTT.